A selection of T cell receptor beta chains follows, all from one sample in a study of blood T cell repertoires in COVID-19. Sequenced by immunoSEQ multiplex PCR; TCRdb stores in-frame clones only, minus some. The sample yields 93,000 or so clones, about 85% seen once. Material for sequencing was peripheral blood. The source is a man aged 50-60 years in a cohort sampled during active COVID-19. Both conserved end residues are part of each CDR3.

cdr3_length	v_call	j_call	cdr3_aa
13	TRBV7-8	TRBJ1-2	CASSLNNNYGYTF
14	TRBV2	TRBJ1-6	CASKEGRTSSPLHF
18	TRBV19	TRBJ2-4	CASSMLQGLIRAKNIQYF
14	TRBV2	TRBJ1-4	CASSGAVPNEKLFF
15	TRBV4-3	TRBJ2-3	CASSQDWAGTDTQYF
16	TRBV4-2	TRBJ1-5	CASSPRQGGGGEPQHF
15	TRBV7-2	TRBJ2-1	CASSFGFEGSDEQFF
16	TRBV5-1	TRBJ1-1	CASSSGTVNLNTEAFF
15	TRBV19	TRBJ2-3	CASSMGRGVPDTQYF
15	TRBV7-2	TRBJ2-5	CASSEGLGPKETQYF
15	TRBV5-5	TRBJ1-5	CASSAGTDPNQPQHF
15	TRBV5-8	TRBJ2-2	CASSLAQGGPGELFF
14	TRBV28	TRBJ1-4	CASSTFRVHEKLFF
17	TRBV3-1/TRBV3-2	TRBJ2-5	CASSQALNGPNGETQYF
18	TRBV10-3	TRBJ2-1	CAISEGLAGVRGTFEQFF
13	TRBV7-3	TRBJ1-1	CASSIQGGTEAFF
13	TRBV3-1/TRBV3-2	TRBJ2-7	CARAGTDRYEQYF